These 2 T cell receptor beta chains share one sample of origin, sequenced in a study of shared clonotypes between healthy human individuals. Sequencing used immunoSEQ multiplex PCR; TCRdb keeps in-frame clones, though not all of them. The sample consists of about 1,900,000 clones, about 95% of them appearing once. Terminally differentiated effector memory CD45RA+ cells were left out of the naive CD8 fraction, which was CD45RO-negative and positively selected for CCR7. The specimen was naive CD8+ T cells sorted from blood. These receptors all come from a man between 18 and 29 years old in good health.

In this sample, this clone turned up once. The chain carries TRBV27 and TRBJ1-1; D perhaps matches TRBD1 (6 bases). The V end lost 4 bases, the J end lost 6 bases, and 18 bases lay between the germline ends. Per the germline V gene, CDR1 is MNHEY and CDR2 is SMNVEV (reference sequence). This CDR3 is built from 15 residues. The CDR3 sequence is CASSYGAGARAEAFF. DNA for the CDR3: TGTGCCAGCAGTTATGGGGCGGGGGCTCGCGCTGAAGCTTTCTTT.

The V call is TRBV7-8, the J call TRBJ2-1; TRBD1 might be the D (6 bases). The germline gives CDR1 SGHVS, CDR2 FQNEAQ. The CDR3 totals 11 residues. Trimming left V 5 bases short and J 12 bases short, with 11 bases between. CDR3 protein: CASSPPTGQFF. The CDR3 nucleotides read TGTGCCAGCAGCCCACCGACAGGGCAGTTCTTC.